This is a list of T cell receptor beta chains from one sample in a study of blood T cell repertoires in COVID-19. Clones were sequenced by immunoSEQ multiplex PCR, and TCRdb holds only the in-frame ones, with some missing. The sample lists fewer than 400,000 clones; around 86% were seen once. Sequenced material: peripheral blood. These receptors all come from a human donor in a cohort sampled during active COVID-19. Each CDR3 is given with its conserved first and last residue. The D gene is left open where the match is weak. Clone size is not always given. Where it is, it says once, few, many or a class for expanded clones.

J | size | V | D | DNA | CDR3
TRBJ1-2 | . | TRBV6-2/TRBV6-3 | . | TGTGCCAGCAGTTATTCCCCTGACAGACCTCTCGACTATGGCTACACCTTC | CASSYSPDRPLDYGYTF
TRBJ2-1 | . | TRBV9 | TRBD1 | TGTGCCAGCAGCGTACAGGACAGGGCAAAGGGCCACAATGAGCAGTTCTTC | CASSVQDRAKGHNEQFF
TRBJ2-3 | . | TRBV7-2 | . | TGTGCCAGCAGCTTACAGGTTCGCACAGATACGCAGTATTTT | CASSLQVRTDTQYF
TRBJ2-5 | . | TRBV30 | TRBD2 | TGTGCCTGGAGTGTAGGCTCTAGCGGACAAGAGACCCAGTACTTC | CAWSVGSSGQETQYF
TRBJ1-2 | . | TRBV29-1 | TRBD1 | TGCAGCGACGGGACAGGGGGTGGCTACACCTTC | CSDGTGGGYTF
TRBJ2-3 | . | TRBV7-9 | . | TGTGCCAGCAGCTTACTTTCGGTGGATACGCAGTATTTT | CASSLLSVDTQYF
TRBJ2-5 | . | TRBV6-1 | . | TGTGCCAGCAGTGAAGCGAGAACCCAGTACTTC | CASSEARTQYF
TRBJ2-5 | . | TRBV18 | . | TGTGCCAGCTCACCTTACAGAACCGAGGAGACCCAGTACTTC | CASSPYRTEETQYF
TRBJ2-7 | . | TRBV28 | TRBD2 | TGTGCCAGCAGCGCACCGGGACTAGCGGGACTTCAGTACTTC | CASSAPGLAGLQYF
TRBJ2-2 | . | TRBV6-6 | TRBD2 | TGTGCCAGCAGCTCCAATCCGAGCGGGAGGGCCACCTCGGACACCGGGGAGCTGTTTTTT | CASSSNPSGRATSDTGELFF
TRBJ2-7 | . | TRBV19 | TRBD1 | TGTGCCAGTAGTCCTTGGACAGGGCACTACGAGCAGTACTTC | CASSPWTGHYEQYF
TRBJ1-4 | few | TRBV9 | TRBD1 | TGTGCCAGCAGCGCCAGGACAGGGGAAGGTGAAAAACTGTTTTTT | CASSARTGEGEKLFF
TRBJ1-2 | once | TRBV15 | . | TGTGCCACCAGCAGAGAGGGGGGGGCCTCTCCGGGACCCTATGGCTACACCTTC | CATSREGGASPGPYGYTF
TRBJ1-5 | . | TRBV19 | . | TGTGCCAGTAGTATACTTGCAGGGGTAAAAAATCAGCCCCAGCATTTT | CASSILAGVKNQPQHF
TRBJ2-7 | few | TRBV7-2 | . | TGTGCCAGCGGTCGTAGCCCCTACGAGCAGTACTTC | CASGRSPYEQYF
TRBJ1-3 | . | TRBV7-6 | . | TGTGCCAGCAGCTTAGGGCGGGGGGCAGCTGGAAACACCATATATTTT | CASSLGRGAAGNTIYF
TRBJ2-5 | . | TRBV6-6 | TRBD1 | TGTGCCAGCAATACTCCAGGGGGCGCCGAGACCCAGTACTTC | CASNTPGGAETQYF
TRBJ2-2 | . | TRBV6-2/TRBV6-3 | . | TGTGCCAGCAGTTACAGTGGAGGAGGGACCGGGGAGCTGTTTTTT | CASSYSGGGTGELFF
TRBJ1-5 | . | TRBV2 | TRBD1 | TGTGCCAGCAGTGCCACCCGGACAGGCAGACCCCTTAGCAATCAGCCCCAGCATTTT | CASSATRTGRPLSNQPQHF
TRBJ2-3 | . | TRBV7-7 | TRBD1 | TGTGCCAGCAGCCCGCGGGACAGGGAGGGCGAGGGTAGGTCCACAGATACGCAGTATTTT | CASSPRDREGEGRSTDTQYF
TRBJ1-2 | . | TRBV7-3 | . | TGTGCCAGCAGCCCAAATGGGGAGGGGGGCTACACCTTC | CASSPNGEGGYTF
TRBJ2-1 | . | TRBV7-2 | TRBD2 | TGTGCCAGCAGCTTAATCAGCGGGGGGGTGTCGCACAATGAGCAGTTCTTC | CASSLISGGVSHNEQFF
TRBJ2-1 | . | TRBV27 | . | TGTGCCAGCAGTCGCACGGAGGGGTTTAGCTCCTACAATGAGCAGTTCTTC | CASSRTEGFSSYNEQFF
TRBJ1-4 | . | TRBV7-6 | TRBD1 | TGTGCCAGCGGGGGACAGGAACAGCATAAAAAACTGTTTTTT | CASGGQEQHKKLFF
TRBJ2-7 | . | TRBV3-1/TRBV3-2 | . | TGTGCCAGCAGCCAAGGGTGGGGGCTAGCGGCTTCCTACGAGCAGTACTTC | CASSQGWGLAASYEQYF
TRBJ2-1 | . | TRBV1 | . | TGCACCAGCAGCCCCCGGGAGCATGAGCAGTTCTTC | CTSSPREHEQFF
TRBJ1-3 | . | TRBV19 | . | TGTGCCAGTCGAGTCAGAGGCTCTGGAAACACCATATATTTT | CASRVRGSGNTIYF
TRBJ1-2 | . | TRBV29-1 | . | TGCAGCGTTGTTACCCAGAATGGCTACACCTTC | CSVVTQNGYTF
TRBJ2-5 | . | TRBV5-1 | . | TGCGCCAGCAGACAGACCCAAGAGACCCAGTACTTC | CASRQTQETQYF
TRBJ2-3 | . | TRBV19 | . | TGTGCCAGTGGCCTGGGGCGAGATACGCAGTATTTT | CASGLGRDTQYF
TRBJ2-7 | . | TRBV28 | . | TGTGCCAGCAGTTTGACGGTGCTAGCGTACGAGCAGTACTTC | CASSLTVLAYEQYF
TRBJ2-4 | . | TRBV7-2 | . | TGTGCCAGCAGCCCAATAGCCAAAAACATTCAGTACTTC | CASSPIAKNIQYF
TRBJ2-5 | . | TRBV7-2 | TRBD2 | TGTGCCAGCAGCTTAGATTGGCGGGAGGGCCGTGAGACCCAGTACTTC | CASSLDWREGRETQYF
TRBJ2-6 | . | TRBV18 | . | TGTGCCAGCTCACCAAATTCGGAGCCTGGGGCCAACGTCCTGACTTTC | CASSPNSEPGANVLTF
TRBJ1-3 | . | TRBV7-9 | . | TGTGCCAGCAGCTACGGCGGTAGAAACACCATATATTTT | CASSYGGRNTIYF
TRBJ2-7 | . | TRBV7-9 | TRBD2 | TGTGCCAGCAGTATAGCGGGGGGGACCTACGAGCAGTACTTC | CASSIAGGTYEQYF
TRBJ2-3 | . | TRBV27 | TRBD2 | TGTGCCAGCAGTCCGAGACCGACCGGGACTAGCGGGGGGACTAGCACAGATACGCAGTATTTT | CASSPRPTGTSGGTSTDTQYF
TRBJ1-6 | . | TRBV6-7 | . | TGTGCCAGCAGTTACTCGACTCCAGGGAACTCACCCCTCCACTTT | CASSYSTPGNSPLHF
TRBJ2-4 | . | TRBV28 | TRBD1 | TGTGCCAGCAGTTTAGGGACAGGGGCACACATTCAGTACTTC | CASSLGTGAHIQYF
TRBJ1-2 | . | TRBV20-1 | . | TGCAGTGCTTTAGGGCCAGGGCAGCCCACCTTC | CSALGPGQPTF
TRBJ1-1 | . | TRBV18 | TRBD1 | TGTGCCAGCTCGGAGGGACAGGGGAACACTGAAGCTTTCTTT | CASSEGQGNTEAFF
TRBJ1-5 | . | TRBV9 | TRBD1 | TGTGCCAGCAGCGCGGGACAGCAGATTAATAGCAATCAGCCCCAGCATTTT | CASSAGQQINSNQPQHF
TRBJ1-2 | . | TRBV5-1 | TRBD1 | TGCGCCAGCAGCTTGGATCCGGGGCAGGGGGCCAATGGCTACACCTTC | CASSLDPGQGANGYTF